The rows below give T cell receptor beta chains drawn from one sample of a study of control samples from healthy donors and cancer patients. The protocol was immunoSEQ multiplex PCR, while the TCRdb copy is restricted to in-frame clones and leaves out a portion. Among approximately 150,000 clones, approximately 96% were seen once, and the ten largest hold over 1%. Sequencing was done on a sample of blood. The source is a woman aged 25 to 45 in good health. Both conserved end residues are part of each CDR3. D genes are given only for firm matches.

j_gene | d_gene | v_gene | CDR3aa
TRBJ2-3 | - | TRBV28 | CALGDTTDTQYF
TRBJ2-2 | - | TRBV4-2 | CASSQEHTGNTGELFF
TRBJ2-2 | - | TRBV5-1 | CASSSGLRNTGELFF
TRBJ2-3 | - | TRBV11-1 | CASSPPGSDTQYF
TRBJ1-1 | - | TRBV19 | CASSIGRPTFEAFF
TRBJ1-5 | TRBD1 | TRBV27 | CASLGDRAYQPQHF
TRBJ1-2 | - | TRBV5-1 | CASSSLGVDYGYTF
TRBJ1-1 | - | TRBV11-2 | CASSLALIPRTEAFF
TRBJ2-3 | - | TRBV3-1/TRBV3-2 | CASSQYLARSSTDTQYF
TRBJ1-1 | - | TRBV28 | CASSFPFPMNTEAFF
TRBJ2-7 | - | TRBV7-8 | CASSLGRIGSGYEQYF
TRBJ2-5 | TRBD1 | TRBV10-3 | CAISRTGNSQETQYF
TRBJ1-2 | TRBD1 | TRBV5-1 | CASSLTRTGGAYGYTF
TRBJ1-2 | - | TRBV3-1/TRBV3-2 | CASSQNSGVAGYTF
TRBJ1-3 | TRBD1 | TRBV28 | CASSLRDRPLDTIYF
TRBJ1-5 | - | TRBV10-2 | CASSEHVEGGEYSNQPQHF
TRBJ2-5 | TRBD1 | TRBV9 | CASSSRDRNQETQYF
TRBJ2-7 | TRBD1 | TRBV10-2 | CASSPRDRGKDEQYF
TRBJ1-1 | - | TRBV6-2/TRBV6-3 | CASSLPGIGDTEAFF